This T cell receptor (beta chain) came from a study of cytomegalovirus exposure and HLA in healthy donors. The PCR made use of 60 Vbeta and 13 Jbeta primers. The repertoire was sequenced with immunoSEQ multiplex PCR; TCRdb's copy has only in-frame clones and lacks some. The repertoire holds some 150,000 clones, with 80% as singletons. Trimming took 2 bases from V and 4 from J, leaving 6 bases between them. The germline V gene has CDR1 SGHAT and CDR2 FQDESV (reference sequence). The CDR3 has 12 amino acids. The sequenced sample was PBMCs. This chain uses TRBV11-1 with TRBJ2-7; D is unresolved. The receptor's source is a man aged 18 to 29 in good health and CMV-seropositive. CDR3 amino acids: CASSLTSYEQYF. DNA for the CDR3: TGTGCCAGCAGCTTAACATCGTACGAGCAGTACTTC.